This TCR beta chain was sequenced during a study of T cell responses to AZD1222 COVID-19 vaccine. The table lists this clone with a count of one. The method was immunoSEQ multiplex PCR; TCRdb's version includes in-frame clones alone and lacks a portion of them. The table includes about 180,000 clones, more than 80% detected once. V lost 5 bases and J 5 bases, leaving 10 bases between the germline ends. CDR1 is SEHNR, CDR2 FQNEAQ, per germline (reference sequence). The CDR3 is 13 amino acids. The chain recombines TRBV7-9 with TRBJ2-1, with D perhaps TRBD2 (6 bases). The sequences come from peripheral blood, collected 28 days after the second dose of the MenACWY control vaccine. The TCR was taken from an adult who received the MenACWY meningococcal vaccine as a control. The CDR3 nucleotides read TGTGCCAGCAGCGGGACGGGAGACAATGAGCAGTTCTTC. It encodes CASSGTGDNEQFF.